This T cell receptor beta chain came from a study of shared clonotypes between healthy human individuals. Across the study: There were three CD4 naive, three CD4 memory, two CD8 naive and one CD8 memory plates per donor.

Study-wide results and limits: Clonotypes that were shared across a handful of donors made up roughly 5.2% of naive CD4 clonotypes.

On this clone itself: Its cognate antigen is unknown.

Per germline, CDR1 SGHTA and CDR2 FQGNSA. V lost 1 base, J lost 8 bases, and 4 bases stayed unmatched. The CDR3 is 13 residues long. Some clones are missing from TCRdb's copy, which holds only in-frame ones; the method was immunoSEQ multiplex PCR. The repertoire holds about 2.1 million clones, with approximately 94% as singletons. The naive CD8 population came from CD45RO-negative cells selected for CCR7, without terminally differentiated effector memory CD45RA+ cells. Donors were healthy HIV-negative adults without recently reported acute infections or vaccinations. The sequencing sample was made of naive CD8+ T cells from PBMCs. The chain couples TRBV7-2 to TRBJ1-1, with TRBD1 matching over 7 bases. The TCR was taken from a young man in good health. Some clones in this sample may be carry-over from other donors' samples. The CDR3 DNA sequence: TGTGCCAGCAGCTTAGGACAGGGCAGAGAAGCTTTCTTT. Translation gives CASSLGQGREAFF.